This is a list of T cell receptor beta chains from one sample in a study of Graves' ophthalmopathy and Graves' hyperthyroidism. One entry per CDR3 protein, called by TCRdb with MiXCR from the multiplex PCR reads. The data contain roughly 350,000 distinct CDR3 sequences, about a sixth of them singletons. The source material was peripheral blood. These receptors were collected from an adult woman with stable Graves' hyperthyroidism. Both conserved end residues are part of each CDR3. A D gene is named only where the DNA matches it firmly. Some rows mark clone size as missing; the rest say once, few, many or name a class of expanded clone.

V gene	J gene	clone size	D gene	CDR3 protein	CDR3 DNA
TRBV19	TRBJ1-2	few	TRBD1	CASSIIRGQGSGGYTF	TGTGCCAGTAGTATAATCCGGGGACAGGGGAGTGGTGGCTACACCTTC
TRBV4-1	TRBJ1-5	few	NA	CASSRVGARQPQHF	TGCGCCAGCAGCCGGGTCGGGGCTAGGCAGCCCCAGCATTTT
TRBV6-1	TRBJ1-1	many	NA	CASRVGALNTEAFF	TGTGCCAGCAGAGTAGGGGCCCTGAACACTGAAGCTTTCTTT
TRBV24-1	TRBJ2-2	few	TRBD2	CATSEGGRAMNTGELFF	TGTGCCACCAGTGAAGGTGGGAGGGCCATGAACACCGGGGAGCTGTTTTTT
TRBV20-1	TRBJ2-7	many	NA	CSASPTGTYEQYF	TGCAGTGCTAGCCCGACGGGAACCTACGAGCAGTACTTC
TRBV6-1	TRBJ1-6	many	NA	CASSEAPGDGNSPLHF	TGTGCCAGCAGTGAAGCTCCAGGGGATGGGAATTCACCCCTCCACTTT
TRBV14	TRBJ1-2	NA	NA	CASSQVRATNYGYTF	TGTGCCAGCAGCCAAGTCCGGGCAACTAACTATGGCTACACCTTC
TRBV10-3	TRBJ2-7	many	TRBD1	CATGDSSSYEQYF	TGTGCCACCGGGGACAGTAGCTCCTACGAGCAGTACTTC
TRBV12-3/TRBV12-4	TRBJ1-1	NA	NA	CASSFGIPEAFF	TGTGCCAGCAGTTTTGGCATTCCTGAAGCTTTCTTT
TRBV28	TRBJ2-2	many	NA	CASSLYSRPGELFF	TGTGCCAGCAGTTTATACTCCCGTCCCGGGGAGCTGTTTTTT
TRBV11-2	TRBJ1-6	many	NA	CASAASYNSPLHF	TGTGCCAGCGCCGCCTCCTATAATTCACCCCTCCACTTT
TRBV12-3/TRBV12-4	TRBJ2-7	many	NA	CASSLGAFGQYF	TGTGCCAGCAGTCTGGGGGCCTTTGGGCAGTACTTC
TRBV25-1	TRBJ2-7	NA	NA	CAWALTDYEQYF	TGTGCCTGGGCGTTGACCGACTACGAGCAGTACTTC
TRBV6-5	TRBJ2-7	NA	TRBD1	CASNYGTGNYEQYF	TGTGCCAGCAATTATGGGACAGGGAACTACGAGCAGTACTTC
TRBV6-2/TRBV6-3	TRBJ2-2	many	TRBD2	CASVESGSTGELFF	TGTGCCAGCGTGGAAAGCGGGAGTACCGGGGAGCTGTTTTTT
TRBV28	TRBJ2-4	many	NA	CASSLLRDVAKNIQYF	TGTGCCAGCAGTTTATTAAGGGACGTAGCCAAAAACATTCAGTACTTC
TRBV29-1	TRBJ1-2	many	TRBD1	CSVAGTGGAEGYTF	TGCAGCGTTGCAGGGACAGGGGGCGCGGAAGGCTACACCTTC
TRBV6-5	TRBJ1-5	many	NA	CASSYSVDQPRHF	TGTGCCAGCAGTTACTCTGTGGATCAGCCCCGGCATTTT
TRBV28	TRBJ1-6	many	TRBD1	CASSLEGQGYSPLHF	TGTGCCAGCAGTTTAGAGGGACAGGGGTATTCACCCCTCCACTTT
TRBV12-3/TRBV12-4	TRBJ2-5	NA	TRBD1	CASSLTGWQETQYF	TGTGCCAGCAGCTTGACAGGGTGGCAAGAGACCCAGTACTTC
TRBV6-2/TRBV6-3	TRBJ2-7	NA	NA	CASSVVMDRTYYEQYF	TGTGCCAGCAGCGTCGTGATGGACCGAACTTACTACGAGCAGTACTTC
TRBV7-2	TRBJ2-5	many	NA	CASSPVAEETQYF	TGTGCCAGCAGCCCCGTAGCGGAAGAGACCCAGTACTTC
TRBV27	TRBJ2-2	many	NA	CASSLLSGELFF	TGTGCCAGCAGTTTATTGTCCGGGGAGCTGTTTTTT
TRBV28	TRBJ2-7	many	TRBD1	CASSFSGQGVYEQYF	TGTGCCAGCAGTTTTTCTGGACAGGGAGTCTACGAGCAGTACTTC
TRBV19	TRBJ2-7	many	NA	CASSTQHHEQYF	TGTGCCAGTAGTACCCAGCATCACGAGCAGTACTTC
TRBV5-1	TRBJ2-7	many	NA	CASSYTSGQESYEQYF	TGCGCCAGCAGCTATACCTCGGGGCAGGAGTCCTACGAGCAGTACTTC
TRBV30	TRBJ2-6	NA	NA	CASRSPWGSGANVLTF	TGTGCCTCGAGGTCCCCCTGGGGATCTGGGGCCAACGTCCTGACTTTC
TRBV5-1	TRBJ2-3	few	NA	CASSLAGERVIDTQYF	TGCGCCAGCAGCTTGGCCGGAGAGCGGGTGATAGATACGCAGTATTTT
TRBV10-3	TRBJ2-5	many	NA	CAISESTSSQETQYF	TGTGCCATCAGTGAGTCGACGAGCAGCCAAGAGACCCAGTACTTC
TRBV18	TRBJ1-1	few	NA	CASSVSGPGNTEAFF	TGTGCCAGCTCCGTGAGCGGGCCCGGGAACACTGAAGCTTTCTTT
TRBV6-1	TRBJ2-7	few	TRBD2	CASSESGTASGTNEQYF	TGTGCCAGCAGTGAATCGGGGACAGCTAGCGGGACTAACGAGCAGTACTTC
TRBV23-1	TRBJ2-7	once	NA	CASSQFSSRKFAARKGEQCF	TGCGCCAGCAGTCAGTTTTCGTCACGGAAGTTTGCTGCTCGGAAGGGCGAGCAGTGCTTC
TRBV6-1	TRBJ2-5	many	NA	CASSQNQETQYF	TGTGCCAGCAGCCAAAATCAAGAGACCCAGTACTTC
TRBV2	TRBJ2-4	NA	NA	CASSGQGSERDF	TGTGCCAGCAGCGGACAGGGTTCCGAGCGGGATTTC